This is a list of T cell receptor beta chains from one sample in a study of T cells in Graves' hyperthyroidism and ophthalmopathy. TCRdb re-derived calls from the multiplex PCR reads in MiXCR, one entry per CDR3 protein. The table records some 720,000 distinct CDR3 sequences, roughly 15% of them present only once. The sequenced sample was blood. These receptors were taken from a man younger than 30 with Graves' hyperthyroidism. CDR3s include the opening cysteine and the closing phenylalanine or tryptophan. Each record gives: V gene, clone size, D gene, J gene, CDR3 DNA, CDR3 protein. The D gene is left open where the match is weak. Not all rows give a size; the values are once, few, many and, for expanded clones, a class.

V: TRBV12-3/TRBV12-4; size: many; D: .; J: TRBJ1-1; DNA: TGTGCCAGCCGGGACGTGAACACTGAAGCTTTCTTT; CDR3: CASRDVNTEAFF
V: TRBV29-1; size: many; D: TRBD1; J: TRBJ2-7; DNA: TGCAGCGTTGAGGGGGGGACAGGGGCCGCCTACGAGCAGTACTTC; CDR3: CSVEGGTGAAYEQYF
V: TRBV9; size: .; D: .; J: TRBJ2-1; DNA: TGTGCCAGCAGCGCCTCCCCCCCGGGACCCAGCAATGAGCAGTTCTTC; CDR3: CASSASPPGPSNEQFF
V: TRBV12-3/TRBV12-4; size: few; D: .; J: TRBJ2-3; DNA: TGTGCCAGCATGGTTGGCGGACCAGATACGCAGTATTTT; CDR3: CASMVGGPDTQYF
V: TRBV30; size: .; D: .; J: TRBJ1-6; DNA: TGTGCCTGGAGTGTACTAGGTTCACCCCTCCACTTT; CDR3: CAWSVLGSPLHF
V: TRBV7-3; size: .; D: .; J: TRBJ2-3; DNA: TGTGCCAGCAGCCATCGCGCCCGAGATACGCAGTATTTT; CDR3: CASSHRARDTQYF
V: TRBV6-5; size: .; D: .; J: TRBJ2-1; DNA: TGTGCCAGCAGTTACTCAGCTCCTACAATGAGTGGGCAGTTCTTC; CDR3: CASSYSAPTMSGQFF
V: TRBV10-3; size: .; D: TRBD1; J: TRBJ2-5; DNA: TGTGCCATGGGGACAGAAAATCAAGAGACCCAGTACTTC; CDR3: CAMGTENQETQYF
V: TRBV10-3; size: .; D: .; J: TRBJ2-7; DNA: TGTGCCACCACCGGCGGGCTATCCTACGAGCAGTACTTC; CDR3: CATTGGLSYEQYF
V: TRBV19; size: .; D: .; J: TRBJ2-2; DNA: TGTGCCAGTAGTATTCGGGGGAGGAAGGACGGGGAGCTGTTTTTT; CDR3: CASSIRGRKDGELFF
V: TRBV12-3/TRBV12-4; size: many; D: TRBD2; J: TRBJ2-1; DNA: TGTGCCAGCAGTTTAACTAGCGGTGAATACAATGAGCAGTTCTTC; CDR3: CASSLTSGEYNEQFF
V: TRBV7-9; size: few; D: TRBD1; J: TRBJ1-2; DNA: TGTGCCAGCAGCTTGGGACAGGGTGGACCATATGGCTACACCTTC; CDR3: CASSLGQGGPYGYTF
V: TRBV10-2; size: .; D: TRBD2; J: TRBJ2-5; DNA: TGCGCCAGCGGCGGGAGTGGTGAGACCCAGTACTTC; CDR3: CASGGSGETQYF
V: TRBV7-9; size: few; D: TRBD2; J: TRBJ2-5; DNA: TGTGCCAGCAGCACCCGACTAGCGGGATTCGAGACCCAGTACTTC; CDR3: CASSTRLAGFETQYF
V: TRBV3-1; size: .; D: .; J: TRBJ2-5; DNA: TGTGCCAGCAGAACAAGAAGGGGGGGGGAGACCCAGTACTTC; CDR3: CASRTRRGGETQYF
V: TRBV20-1; size: .; D: TRBD2; J: TRBJ2-5; DNA: TGCAGTGCTAGTATAGGGACTAGCGGACAAGAGACCCAGTACTTC; CDR3: CSASIGTSGQETQYF
V: TRBV6-4; size: .; D: .; J: TRBJ1-1; DNA: TGTGCCAGCAGTGAGGCCCCGGGAATGAACACTGAAGCTTTCTTT; CDR3: CASSEAPGMNTEAFF
V: TRBV19; size: few; D: TRBD1; J: TRBJ2-3; DNA: TGTGCCAGTAGTATAGCCGGGACAGTCTACACAGATACGCAGTATTTT; CDR3: CASSIAGTVYTDTQYF
V: TRBV2; size: many; D: .; J: TRBJ2-4; DNA: TGTGCCAGCAGCCCCCATCAAGCCAAAAACATTCAGTACTTC; CDR3: CASSPHQAKNIQYF
V: TRBV5-8; size: few; D: .; J: TRBJ2-1; DNA: TGTGCCAGCAGCCGGCAGTTACAGGGTTACAATGAGCAGTTCTTC; CDR3: CASSRQLQGYNEQFF
V: TRBV12-3/TRBV12-4; size: many; D: .; J: TRBJ2-7; DNA: TGTGCCAGCAGTTTTCGGGGGCCTACCTACGAGCAGTACTTC; CDR3: CASSFRGPTYEQYF
V: TRBV7-9; size: many; D: .; J: TRBJ2-7; DNA: TGTGCCAGCAGCTTAGCACAGGGCTACGAGCAGTACTTC; CDR3: CASSLAQGYEQYF
V: TRBV6-1; size: many; D: TRBD2; J: TRBJ2-5; DNA: TGTGCCAGCAGTGATTCGGGACTAGCGAGAGAGACCCAGTACTTC; CDR3: CASSDSGLARETQYF
V: TRBV12-3/TRBV12-4; size: many; D: .; J: TRBJ1-6; DNA: TGTGCCAGCGGGTTGACGGGCTCCTATAATTCACCCCTCCACTTT; CDR3: CASGLTGSYNSPLHF
V: TRBV20-1; size: few; D: .; J: TRBJ1-5; DNA: TGCAGTGCTAGTAGGGGAAGTGGCAATCAGCCCCAGCATTTT; CDR3: CSASRGSGNQPQHF
V: TRBV20-1; size: many; D: .; J: TRBJ2-7; DNA: TGCAGTGCTAGAGGGGACATCTCCTACGAGCAGTACTTC; CDR3: CSARGDISYEQYF
V: TRBV20-1; size: .; D: TRBD2; J: TRBJ2-1; DNA: TGCAGTGCTAGTTTGCGGCTAGCGGGTAACAATGAGCAGTTCTTC; CDR3: CSASLRLAGNNEQFF
V: TRBV5-4; size: .; D: TRBD1; J: TRBJ2-7; DNA: TGTGCCAGCAGCGGGACAGGGGAGTCCTACGAGCAGTACTTC; CDR3: CASSGTGESYEQYF
V: TRBV12-3/TRBV12-4; size: .; D: TRBD1; J: TRBJ1-2; DNA: TGTGCCAGCAGTCTGACAGGGGGCCATGGCTACACCTTC; CDR3: CASSLTGGHGYTF
V: TRBV3-1; size: .; D: .; J: TRBJ2-2; DNA: TGTGCCAGCAGCCGGAATAGCGGACTTACCGGGGAGCTGTTTTTT; CDR3: CASSRNSGLTGELFF
V: TRBV30; size: many; D: .; J: TRBJ2-2; DNA: TGTGCCTGGGCTCCCCTGGGGCGGGAAGACACCGGGGAGCTGTTTTTT; CDR3: CAWAPLGREDTGELFF
V: TRBV19; size: .; D: .; J: TRBJ1-5; DNA: TGTGCCAGTAGTATAGATCACCGGGACAAACAGCGTCAGCCCCAGCATTTT; CDR3: CASSIDHRDKQRQPQHF
V: TRBV27; size: once; D: .; J: TRBJ2-3; DNA: TGTGCCAGCAGCCACCCCCCCCCCCCCCCCGATACGCAGTATTTT; CDR3: CASSHPPPPPDTQYF
V: TRBV30; size: .; D: TRBD1; J: TRBJ1-1; DNA: TGTGCCTGGGACAGGGGGCACTTGGCCACTGAAGCTTTCTTT; CDR3: CAWDRGHLATEAFF
V: TRBV20-1; size: few; D: .; J: TRBJ2-2; DNA: TGCAGTGCTGGGTCCGTAAGGGCCACCGGGGAGCTGTTTTTT; CDR3: CSAGSVRATGELFF
V: TRBV4-1; size: few; D: .; J: TRBJ2-3; DNA: TGCGCCAGCAGCCATCGGATCGGTAGCACAGATACGCAGTATTTT; CDR3: CASSHRIGSTDTQYF
V: TRBV6-2/TRBV6-3; size: few; D: TRBD1; J: TRBJ2-3; DNA: TGTGCCAGCAGTTCCCCGACAGGGGACCTCACAGATACGCAGTATTTT; CDR3: CASSSPTGDLTDTQYF
V: TRBV11-3; size: few; D: .; J: TRBJ2-1; DNA: TGTGCCAGCAACGAAAATGAGCAGTTCTTC; CDR3: CASNENEQFF
V: TRBV20-1; size: .; D: TRBD2; J: TRBJ2-3; DNA: TGCAGTGTTTGGCGGGAGGGCGCTGATACGCAGTATTTT; CDR3: CSVWREGADTQYF
V: TRBV14; size: .; D: TRBD1; J: TRBJ1-1; DNA: TGTGCCAGCAGCCAGGGGACAGGGTTAGAAGCTTTCTTT; CDR3: CASSQGTGLEAFF
V: TRBV28; size: .; D: .; J: TRBJ2-2; DNA: TGTGCCAGCAGTTCTTCAGTAGCCGGGGAGCTGTTTTTT; CDR3: CASSSSVAGELFF
V: TRBV4-1; size: few; D: .; J: TRBJ1-2; DNA: TGCGCCAGCAGCCAAGGTTGGGGCTACACCTTC; CDR3: CASSQGWGYTF
V: TRBV20-1; size: many; D: TRBD2; J: TRBJ2-5; DNA: TGCAGTGCTAGAGTAACTAGCGGGAGGGGCATCCAAGAGACCCAGTACTTC; CDR3: CSARVTSGRGIQETQYF
V: TRBV7-9; size: .; D: .; J: TRBJ2-3; DNA: TGTGCCAGCAGCGCGCCCACAGATACGCAGTATTTT; CDR3: CASSAPTDTQYF
V: TRBV15; size: .; D: .; J: TRBJ1-1; DNA: TGTGCCACCAGCGACAGAGGGAGTGTAGCTGAAGCTTTCTTT; CDR3: CATSDRGSVAEAFF
V: TRBV7-6; size: many; D: .; J: TRBJ1-5; DNA: TGTGCCAGCAGCTTAGCTTCAGGGCCCAATCAGCCCCAGCATTTT; CDR3: CASSLASGPNQPQHF
V: TRBV6-1; size: few; D: .; J: TRBJ1-1; DNA: TGTGCCAGCAGTAAAGACAACATGAGCACTGAAGCTTTCTTT; CDR3: CASSKDNMSTEAFF
V: TRBV27; size: many; D: TRBD2; J: TRBJ2-3; DNA: TGTGCCAGCAGTACTAGCGGGAGGGCCAAAGATACGCAGTATTTT; CDR3: CASSTSGRAKDTQYF
V: TRBV7-2; size: many; D: .; J: TRBJ2-1; DNA: TGTGCCAGCAGCTTAGGCAGGGGTCATTCCTACAATGAGCAGTTCTTC; CDR3: CASSLGRGHSYNEQFF
V: TRBV18; size: few; D: .; J: TRBJ2-4; DNA: TGTGCCAGCTCACCCCCCGAAACCAAAAACATTCAGTACTTC; CDR3: CASSPPETKNIQYF
V: TRBV24-1; size: few; D: .; J: TRBJ2-6; DNA: TGTGCCACCAGTGATTCTACAGGATACTCTGGGGCCAACGTCCTGACTTTC; CDR3: CATSDSTGYSGANVLTF
V: TRBV6-5; size: .; D: TRBD1; J: TRBJ2-2; DNA: TGTGCCAGCAGTTCACCCGACAGGGGCTCATCCGGGGAGCTGTTTTTT; CDR3: CASSSPDRGSSGELFF
V: TRBV2; size: .; D: TRBD2; J: TRBJ2-1; DNA: TGTGCCAGCACGCTTGGGACTAGCGGTCTTAAGGAGCAGTTCTTC; CDR3: CASTLGTSGLKEQFF